The TCR beta chain described here comes from a study of vaccination effects on CD4 cells after COVID-19. Study findings and constraints: Among infection- and vaccine-induced clones, marked clonal contraction occurred late after vaccination.

V trimming: 6 bases; J trimming: 3 bases; junction bases outside the gene matches: 2. Germline V gene sequence: CDR1 SQVTM, CDR2 ANQGSEA. CDR3 size: 13 residues. ViraFEST used viral peptide pools to expand antigen-specific CD4+ T cells before sequencing. Investigators separated out CD4+ T cells once around 9 days of culture had passed. Peptides at around 9.9 ug/ml and IL-2 at 10 IU/ml were added to approximately 2 million PBMC per well. Days 3 and 7 saw half the medium replaced with IL-2 medium. On this clone itself: Its target is not known.

Assay used: immunoSEQ multiplex PCR; TCRdb lists only in-frame clones, some missing. Of roughly 76,000 clones listed, roughly 74% are singletons. This specimen was CD4+ T cells from PBMCs cultured with HCoV-229E spike peptides, taken before COVID-19 vaccination. The sequence came from a human donor who received a COVID-19 vaccine. The chain employs TRBV29-1 and TRBJ2-5; 12 bases map to TRBD2. The CDR3 region has the DNA TGCAGCGTCGCTAGCGGGGGGGAAGAGACCCAGTACTTC. It codes for CSVASGGEETQYF.